Presented here are 24 T cell receptor beta chains from one specimen sequenced in a study of blood T cell repertoires in COVID-19. TCRdb's copy holds only in-frame clones and misses some; the assay was immunoSEQ multiplex PCR. Counted here are roughly 86,000 clones, 80% occurring once; the ten biggest clones make up approximately 8.9%. The sample was peripheral blood. These receptors were obtained from a man aged 50-60 years who had recovered from COVID-19.

The chain combines TRBV19 with TRBJ1-2; a weak D match, TRBD1 (5 bases). Germline V gives CDR1 LNHDA, CDR2 SQIVND (reference sequence). The CDR3 is made up of 14 amino acids. Trimming cost V 5 bases and J 4 bases, with 14 bases left between them. The DNA for the CDR3 is TGTGCCAGTAGTTTAGGGGAAAGGGGCTATGGCTACACCTTC. The encoded protein is CASSLGERGYGYTF.

CDR3: CASSRQGAGGNTIYF. DNA for the CDR3: TGTGCCAGCAGTAGACAGGGGGCGGGAGGAAACACCATATATTTT. The genes are TRBV6-5 and TRBJ1-3, with 10 bases fitting TRBD1. V trimming: 5 bases; J trimming: 4 bases; junction bases outside the gene matches: 5. The CDR3 consists of 15 residues. The germline gives CDR1 MNHEY, CDR2 SVGAGI.

This chain uses TRBV28 with TRBJ2-3, with 9 positions matching TRBD2. The CDR3 contains 15 residues. Trimming at V came to 4 bases and at J to 6 bases, leaving 8 bases not matched to a gene. Germline lookup yields CDR1 MDHEN and CDR2 SYDVKM. For the CDR3, the DNA is TGTGCCAGCAGTTCACCAGCGGGAGGAGGGGATACGCAGTATTTT. It codes for CASSSPAGGGDTQYF.

V and J are TRBV6-1 and TRBJ1-2; TRBD1 matches at 9 bases. The V and J ends lost 1 base and 4 bases, in that order; junction bases with no gene match: 4. Germline CDR1 is MNHNS and CDR2 is SASEGT. The length of the CDR3 is 15 residues. CDR3 sequence reads: CASSEVGTGSYGYTF. The CDR3 DNA reads as TGTGCCAGCAGTGAAGTGGGGACAGGGAGCTATGGCTACACCTTC.

This chain uses TRBV19 with TRBJ2-1; the match to TRBD2 covers 7 bases. CDR3 length equals 15 residues. Germline lookup yields CDR1 LNHDA and CDR2 SQIVND (reference sequence). J was trimmed by 7 bases and V by 1 base; bases with no gene match: 7. The CDR3 DNA sequence: TGTGCCAGTAGTATAGCGGGGGGACTTTTTAATGAGCAGTTCTTC. Translated, it gives CASSIAGGLFNEQFF.

This clone was observed a few times. The rearrangement joins TRBV11-3 to TRBJ2-2, with TRBD2 matching over 10 bases. The CDR3 runs to 17 residues. Trimming removed 0 bases from V and 1 base from J; junction bases left unmatched: 2. In germline, CDR1 is SGHNT, CDR2 YENEEA. This CDR3 reads CASSLEASGGNTGELFF. The DNA for the CDR3 is TGTGCCAGCAGCTTAGAAGCTAGCGGGGGGAACACCGGGGAGCTGTTTTTT.

The chain carries TRBV29-1 and TRBJ2-7, with a weak D call TRBD2 (5 bases). Trimming pared 5 bases from V and 5 bases from J, leaving 10 bases between. This CDR3 is built from 11 residues. Germline CDR1 SQVTM, CDR2 ANQGSEA. This CDR3 is CSVPERDEQYF. The CDR3 DNA sequence: TGCAGCGTTCCGGAGAGGGACGAGCAGTACTTC.

The V call is TRBV28, the J call TRBJ1-1, with a weak D call TRBD1 (5 bases). Between the trimmed V and J ends, which lost 10 bases and 3 bases, there was a span of 12 bases. The CDR3 spans 12 residues. The V gene's germline CDR1 is MDHEN and CDR2 SYDVKM. In DNA, the CDR3 is TGTGCCACAGGGCGTCGGGACACTGAAGCTTTCTTT. It translates to CATGRRDTEAFF.

DNA of the CDR3: TGTGCCAGCAGTACAGGGGTACGGGACACCATATATTTT. Its protein product is CASSTGVRDTIYF. The V and J genes are TRBV12-3 or TRBV12-4 and TRBJ1-3, with 7 bases aligning to TRBD1. V was clipped by 5 bases and J by 8 bases; unmatched bases: 6. CDR3 length equals 13 residues.

This clone appeared once. This chain links TRBV18 with TRBJ2-3, with 8 bases identical to TRBD1. The germline gives CDR1 KGHSH, CDR2 LQKENI. Trimming removed 2 bases from V and 2 bases from J; junction bases left unmatched: 9. This CDR3 comprises 17 residues. For the CDR3, the DNA is TGTGCCAGCTCACCAATTCAGCGGACAGGGACCACAGATACGCAGTATTTT. It specifies CASSPIQRTGTTDTQYF.

The chain links TRBV6-2 or TRBV6-3 to TRBJ1-6, with D possibly being TRBD1 (6 bases). The CDR3 extends over 16 amino acids. V lost 5 bases to trimming and J lost 7 bases, with 18 bases between them. Germline V gene sequence: CDR1 MNHEY, CDR2 SVGEGT. As DNA, the CDR3 is TGTGCCAGCAGTCCCGACAGGACTTCCCGCAATTCACCCCTCCACTTT. It specifies CASSPDRTSRNSPLHF.

This chain connects TRBV7-2 to TRBJ2-7; TRBD2 matches at 7 bases. V lost 5 bases, J lost 3 bases, and 10 bases stayed unmatched. Germline CDR1 SGHTA, CDR2 FQGNSA. The CDR3 sequence is 15 residues long. CDR3 in DNA: TGTGCCAGCAGCCCTTGGGACTACCGGAACTACGAGCAGTACTTC. Translation gives CASSPWDYRNYEQYF.

This sequence joins TRBV12-3 or TRBV12-4 and TRBJ1-4, with a tentative D call TRBD1 (5 bases). V lost 8 bases and J 1 base, leaving 8 bases between the germline ends. CDR3 size: 13 residues. CDR3 sequence reads: CASRGGTNEKLFF. As DNA, the CDR3 is TGTGCCAGCCGGGGGGGAACTAATGAAAAACTGTTTTTT.

The CDR3 DNA follows: TGTGCCAGCAGCTTAAATGGGCTACCTAATTCACCCCTCCACTTT. Its protein is CASSLNGLPNSPLHF. The rearrangement links TRBV7-3 to TRBJ1-6, with no clear D. The CDR3 has 15 amino acids. Germline values: CDR1 SGHTA, CDR2 FQGTGA. Trimming cost V 1 base and J 6 bases, with 10 bases left between them. Full variable domain (remainder filled in from reference TRBV7-3 and TRBJ1-6): GAGVSQTPSNKVTEKGKYVELRCDPISGHTALYWYRQSLGQGPEFLIYFQGTGAADDSGLPNDRFFAVRPEGSVSTLKIQRTERGDSAVYLCASSLNGLPNSPLHFGNGTRLTVT.

This chain joins TRBV3-1 (or the pseudogene TRBV3-2) and TRBJ1-1; 7 bases are a match to TRBD1. V was clipped by 4 bases and J by 4 bases; unmatched bases: 3. The germline CDR1 and CDR2 sequences are LGHDT and YNNKEL (reference sequence). The CDR3 contains 13 residues. CDR3 protein: CASSRYRGTEAFF. The CDR3 DNA sequence: TGTGCCAGCAGCCGATACAGGGGCACTGAAGCTTTCTTT.

The chain links TRBV2 to TRBJ2-2; D might be TRBD1 (6 bases). Trimming took off 6 bases at V and 5 bases at J, with 10 bases between the two ends. The CDR3 is made up of 13 amino acids. The germline V gene has CDR1 SNHLY and CDR2 FYNNEI. As DNA, the CDR3 is TGTGCCAGCAGGCTAGGACAGACCGGGGAGCTGTTTTTT. Protein product: CASRLGQTGELFF.

The V gene is TRBV7-3, the J gene TRBJ2-3; D is possibly TRBD1 (6 bases). V was pared by 5 bases and J by 1 base, with 16 bases between. Germline V gives CDR1 SGHTA, CDR2 FQGTGA. This CDR3 region has 16 residues. CDR3 in DNA: TGTGCCAGCAGCCTCAGGGGCGGTTCAGGCACAGATACGCAGTATTTT. Translating gives CASSLRGGSGTDTQYF.

The rearrangement uses TRBV3-1 (or the pseudogene TRBV3-2) and TRBJ1-1; D remains ambiguous. V gave up 4 bases and J gave up 0 bases, with 9 bases separating them. CDR3 length equals 14 residues. The germline CDR1 and CDR2 sequences are LGHDT and YNNKEL (reference sequence). The CDR3 sequence is CASSLRGLNTEAFF. The CDR3 coding sequence is TGTGCCAGCAGCCTTAGAGGGCTGAACACTGAAGCTTTCTTT.

The genes are TRBV7-2 and TRBJ2-7; no clear D gene. The CDR3 is 14 amino acids. The V and J ends lost 4 bases and 6 bases respectively, with 16 bases between them. Germline CDR1 reads SGHTA; CDR2 reads FQGNSA. The chain's CDR3 is CASSYPQLQGEQYF. CDR3 in DNA: TGTGCCAGCAGCTACCCCCAACTACAAGGCGAGCAGTACTTC.

This clone was detected once. V and J are TRBV28 and TRBJ2-1, with 14 bases fitting TRBD2. This CDR3 is built from 18 residues. Germline V gene data show CDR1 as MDHEN and CDR2 as SYDVKM. V dropped 5 bases and J dropped 2; count of bases not matched to a gene: 8. The CDR3 nucleotides are TGTGCCAGCAGTCCCTTGACTAGCGGGAGGGCTACCTACAATGAGCAGTTCTTC. Encoded protein: CASSPLTSGRATYNEQFF.

V usage is TRBV15 and J usage is TRBJ1-2; tentative D call: TRBD1 (6 bases). CDR1 and CDR2 from the germline V gene are LNHNV and YYDKDF (reference sequence). V lost 1 base and J 6 bases, leaving 18 bases between the germline ends. The CDR3 loop spans 16 amino acids. The CDR3 sequence: CATSRGGMGAMDGYTF. The CDR3 coding sequence is TGTGCCACCAGCAGAGGGGGGATGGGGGCGATGGATGGCTACACCTTC.

This rearrangement joins TRBV6-4 to TRBJ2-3; D is perhaps TRBD1 (5 bases). CDR1 and CDR2 (germline): MRHNA, SNTAGT. Deletions cut 6 bases from V and 10 bases from J, with 14 bases between. The CDR3 is 12 amino acids. CDR3 protein: CASSPSKGAQYF. In nucleotides, the CDR3 is TGTGCCAGCAGCCCCAGTAAAGGGGCGCAGTATTTT.

The J gene is TRBJ1-4, the V gene TRBV6-7; D is possibly TRBD1 (6 bases). TRBV6-7 is identified as an open reading frame with a role that is uncertain. The CDR3 is 18 residues long. V was trimmed by 2 bases and J by 4 bases, leaving 20 bases between them. CDR3 region: CASSYPVPLTGDNEKLFF. CDR3 bases: TGTGCCAGCAGTTACCCCGTCCCATTGACAGGAGATAATGAAAAACTGTTTTTT.

This clone was counted only a few times. The J gene is TRBJ2-7, the V gene TRBV13; 7 nucleotides agree with TRBD2. Germline V CDR1 and CDR2: PRHDT, FYEKMQ (reference sequence). Losses at the gene ends were 5 bases for V and 6 bases for J; bases not matched to a gene: 4. The CDR3 is made up of 12 amino acids. The CDR3 DNA reads TGTGCCAGCAGCCGGGGAGGGGCCGAGCAGTACTTC. It yields the protein CASSRGGAEQYF.